What follows describes a single T cell receptor (beta chain). The CDR3 consists of 16 residues. V dropped 4 bases and J dropped 2; count of bases not matched to a gene: 6. Germline loops: CDR1 SGDLS, CDR2 YYNGEE. The table came from immunoSEQ multiplex PCR; TCRdb's copy has only in-frame clones and leaves some out. The data contain tens of thousands of clones, roughly 90% of them singletons. The sample belongs to a study of T cell changes during pregnancy in multiple sclerosis. The clonotype comes from a female donor in good health, enrolled as a control in a pregnancy study. This chain uses TRBV9 with TRBJ1-3; 10 nucleotides line up with TRBD1. This specimen consisted of peripheral blood, obtained after pregnancy. CDR3 amino acids: CASSFTGTGAGNTIYF. The CDR3 bases are TGTGCCAGCAGCTTCACCGGGACAGGGGCTGGAAACACCATATATTTT. The full variable domain, in which reference TRBV9 and TRBJ1-3 provide the parts outside the CDR3, is DSGVTQTPKHLITATGQRVTLRCSPRSGDLSVYWYQQSLDQGLQFLIQYYNGEERAKGNILERFSAQQFPDLHSELNLSSLELGDSALYFCASSFTGTGAGNTIYFGEGSWLTVV.